This entry concerns a single T cell receptor (beta chain). The V and J ends lost 3 bases and 3 bases respectively, with 12 bases between them. CDR1 is SGHTA, CDR2 FQGNSA, per germline. CDR3 size: 14 residues. Profiling relied on immunoSEQ multiplex PCR, and the TCRdb table lists in-frame clones only, not all of them. The table lists some 150,000 clones, nearly 95% of them singletons, with about 2.4% in the top ten. The data are from a study of control samples from healthy donors and cancer patients. The chain has TRBV7-2 and TRBJ2-7; no definite D call. The clonotype was recovered from a man in his fifties in good health. Sequenced material: blood. The CDR3 DNA is TGTGCCAGCAGCTTCCTAGATACATACTACGAGCAGTACTTC. Translation: CASSFLDTYYEQYF.